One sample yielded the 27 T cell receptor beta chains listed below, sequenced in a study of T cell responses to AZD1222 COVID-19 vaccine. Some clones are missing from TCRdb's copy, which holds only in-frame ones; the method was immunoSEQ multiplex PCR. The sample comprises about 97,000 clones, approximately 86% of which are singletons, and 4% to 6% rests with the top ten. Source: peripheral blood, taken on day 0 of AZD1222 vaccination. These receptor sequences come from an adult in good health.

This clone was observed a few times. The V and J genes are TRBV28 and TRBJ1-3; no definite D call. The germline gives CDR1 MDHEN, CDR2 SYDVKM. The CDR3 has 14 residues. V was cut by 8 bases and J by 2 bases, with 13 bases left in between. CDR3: CASQRFGAGNTIYF. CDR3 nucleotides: TGTGCCAGCCAACGGTTCGGAGCTGGAAACACCATATATTTT.

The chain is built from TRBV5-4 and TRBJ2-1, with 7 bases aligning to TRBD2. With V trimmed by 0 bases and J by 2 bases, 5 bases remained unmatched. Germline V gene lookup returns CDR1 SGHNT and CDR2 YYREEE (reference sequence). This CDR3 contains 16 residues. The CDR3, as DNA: TGTGCCAGCAGCTTGGCCCTGGGGGGGACCTACAATGAGCAGTTCTTC. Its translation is CASSLALGGTYNEQFF.

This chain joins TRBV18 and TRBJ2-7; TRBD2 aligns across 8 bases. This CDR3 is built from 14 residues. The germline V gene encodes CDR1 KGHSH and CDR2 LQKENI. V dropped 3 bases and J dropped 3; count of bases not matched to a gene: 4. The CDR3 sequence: CASSPGLVSYEQYF. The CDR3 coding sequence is TGTGCCAGCTCACCGGGACTAGTTAGCTACGAGCAGTACTTC.

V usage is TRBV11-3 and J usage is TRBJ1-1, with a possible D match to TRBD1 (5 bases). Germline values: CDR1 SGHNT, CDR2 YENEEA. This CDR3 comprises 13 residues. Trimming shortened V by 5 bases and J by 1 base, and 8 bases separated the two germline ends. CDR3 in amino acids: CASSADTNTEAFF. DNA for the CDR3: TGTGCCAGCAGCGCGGACACGAACACTGAAGCTTTCTTT. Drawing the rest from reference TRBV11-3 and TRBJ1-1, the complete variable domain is EAGVVQSPRYKIIEKKQPVAFWCNPISGHNTLYWYLQNLGQGPELLIRYENEEAVDDSQLPKDRFSAERLKGVDSTLKIQPAELGDSAVYLCASSADTNTEAFFGQGTRLTVV.

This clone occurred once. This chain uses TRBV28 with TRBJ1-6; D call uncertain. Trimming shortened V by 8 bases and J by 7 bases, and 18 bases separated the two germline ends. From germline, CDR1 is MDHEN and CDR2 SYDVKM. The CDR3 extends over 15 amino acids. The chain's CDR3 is CASLPGASGNSPLHF. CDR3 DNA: TGTGCCAGCTTACCAGGTGCCTCGGGGAATTCACCCCTCCACTTT.

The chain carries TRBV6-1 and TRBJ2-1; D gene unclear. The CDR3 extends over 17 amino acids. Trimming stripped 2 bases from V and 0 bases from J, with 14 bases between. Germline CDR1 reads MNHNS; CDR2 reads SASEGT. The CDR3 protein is CASSENGIFGSYNEQFF. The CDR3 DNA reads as TGTGCCAGCAGTGAAAATGGGATCTTTGGCTCCTACAATGAGCAGTTCTTC.

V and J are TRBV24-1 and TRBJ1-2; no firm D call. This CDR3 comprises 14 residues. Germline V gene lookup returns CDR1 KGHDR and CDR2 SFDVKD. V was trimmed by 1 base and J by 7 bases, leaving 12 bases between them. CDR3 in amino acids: CATSDFDWTGGYTF. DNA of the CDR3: TGTGCCACCAGTGATTTTGACTGGACGGGTGGCTACACCTTC.

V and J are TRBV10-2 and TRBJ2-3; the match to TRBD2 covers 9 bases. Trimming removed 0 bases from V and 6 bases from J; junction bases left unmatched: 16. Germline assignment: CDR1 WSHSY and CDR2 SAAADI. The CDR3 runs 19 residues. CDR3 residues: CASSESVGGGSGRWDTQYF. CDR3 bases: TGCGCCAGCAGTGAGTCGGTAGGGGGCGGTAGCGGGAGATGGGATACGCAGTATTTT.

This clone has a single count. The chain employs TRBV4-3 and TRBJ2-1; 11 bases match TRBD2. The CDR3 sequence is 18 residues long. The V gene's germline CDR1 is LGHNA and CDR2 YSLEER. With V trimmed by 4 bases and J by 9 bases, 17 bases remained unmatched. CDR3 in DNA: TGCGCCAGCAGCCCCGGGGCTAGCGGGAGGAGCCGCCGGTCTGAGCAGTTCTTC. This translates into CASSPGASGRSRRSEQFF.

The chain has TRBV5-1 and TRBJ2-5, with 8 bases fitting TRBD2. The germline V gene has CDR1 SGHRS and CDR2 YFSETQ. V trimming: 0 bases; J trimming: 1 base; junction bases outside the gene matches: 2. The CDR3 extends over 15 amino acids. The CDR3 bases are TGCGCCAGCAGCTTGGCGGGAGGGCCCCAAGAGACCCAGTACTTC. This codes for CASSLAGGPQETQYF.

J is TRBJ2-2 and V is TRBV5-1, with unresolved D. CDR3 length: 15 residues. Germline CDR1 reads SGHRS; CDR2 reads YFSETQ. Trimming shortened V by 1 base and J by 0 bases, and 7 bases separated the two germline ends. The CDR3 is CASSLRGSNTGELFF. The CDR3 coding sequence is TGCGCCAGCAGCTTGCGCGGCTCGAACACCGGGGAGCTGTTTTTT.

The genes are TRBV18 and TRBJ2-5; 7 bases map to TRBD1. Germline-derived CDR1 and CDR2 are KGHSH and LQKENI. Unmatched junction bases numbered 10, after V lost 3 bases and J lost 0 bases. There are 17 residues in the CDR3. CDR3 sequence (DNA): TGTGCCAGCTCACCTGATAGGGGGCGCCTTGACCAAGAGACCCAGTACTTC. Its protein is CASSPDRGRLDQETQYF.

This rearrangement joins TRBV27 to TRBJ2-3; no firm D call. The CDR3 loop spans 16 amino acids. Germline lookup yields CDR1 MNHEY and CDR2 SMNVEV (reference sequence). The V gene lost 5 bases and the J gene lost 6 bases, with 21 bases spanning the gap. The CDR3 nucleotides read TGTGCCAGCAGTCCTCGAGCAAGCGCCGCTATCGATACGCAGTATTTT. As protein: CASSPRASAAIDTQYF.

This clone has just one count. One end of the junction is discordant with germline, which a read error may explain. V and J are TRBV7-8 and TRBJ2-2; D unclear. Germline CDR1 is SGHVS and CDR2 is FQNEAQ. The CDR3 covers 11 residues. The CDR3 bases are TGTGCCAGCAGCCCCACCCGGGAGCTGTTTTTT. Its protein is CASSPTRELFF.

CDR3 sequence: CASSKTSGTDNEQFF. In DNA form, the CDR3 reads TGTGCCAGCAGCAAGACTAGCGGTACCGACAATGAGCAGTTCTTC. This chain uses TRBV7-6 with TRBJ2-1, with 9 bases that match TRBD2. V lost 5 bases to trimming and J lost 5 bases; unmatched junction nucleotides: 7. There are 15 residues in the CDR3. CDR1 SGHVS and CDR2 FNYEAQ come from the germline V gene.

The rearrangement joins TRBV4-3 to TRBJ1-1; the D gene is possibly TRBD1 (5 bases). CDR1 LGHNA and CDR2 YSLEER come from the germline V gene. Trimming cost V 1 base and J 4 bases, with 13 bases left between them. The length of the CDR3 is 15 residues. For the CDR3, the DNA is TGCGCCAGCAGCCAAGTAAAAGGGGTAGGCACTGAAGCTTTCTTT. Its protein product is CASSQVKGVGTEAFF.

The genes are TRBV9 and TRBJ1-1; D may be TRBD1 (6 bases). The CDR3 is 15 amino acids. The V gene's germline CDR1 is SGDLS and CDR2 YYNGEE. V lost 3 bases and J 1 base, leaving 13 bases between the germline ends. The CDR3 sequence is CASSAQGRKNTEAFF. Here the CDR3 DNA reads TGTGCCAGCAGCGCACAGGGTAGGAAGAACACTGAAGCTTTCTTT.

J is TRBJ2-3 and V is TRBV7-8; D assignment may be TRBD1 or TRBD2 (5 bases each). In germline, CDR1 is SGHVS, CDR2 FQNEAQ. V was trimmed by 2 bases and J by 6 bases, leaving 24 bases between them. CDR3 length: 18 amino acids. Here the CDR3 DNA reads TGTGCCAGCAGCTTATCACTTCTGAGGGCCGGGGCTTGGGATACGCAGTATTTT. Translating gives CASSLSLLRAGAWDTQYF.

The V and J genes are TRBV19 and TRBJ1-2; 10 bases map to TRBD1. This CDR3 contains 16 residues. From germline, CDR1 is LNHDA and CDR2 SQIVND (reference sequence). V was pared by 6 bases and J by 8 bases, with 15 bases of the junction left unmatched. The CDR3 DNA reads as TGTGCCAGTAGACGACAGGGGGCTTCACTCTCGCGGGGCTACACCTTC. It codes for CASRRQGASLSRGYTF. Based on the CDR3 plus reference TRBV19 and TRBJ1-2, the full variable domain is DGGITQSPKYLFRKEGQNVTLSCEQNLNHDAMYWYRQDPGQGLRLIYYSQIVNDFQKGDIAEGYSVSREKKESFPLTVTSAQKNPTAFYLCASRRQGASLSRGYTFGSGTRLTVV.

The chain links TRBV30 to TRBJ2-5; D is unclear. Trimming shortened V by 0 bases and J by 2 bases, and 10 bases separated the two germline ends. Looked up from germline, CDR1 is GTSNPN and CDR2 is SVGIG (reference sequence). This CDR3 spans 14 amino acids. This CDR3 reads CAWSVRWQQETQYF. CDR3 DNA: TGTGCCTGGAGTGTTCGGTGGCAACAAGAGACCCAGTACTTC.

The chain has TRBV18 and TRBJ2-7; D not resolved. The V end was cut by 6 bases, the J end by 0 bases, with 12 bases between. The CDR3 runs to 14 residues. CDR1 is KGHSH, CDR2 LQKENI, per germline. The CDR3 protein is CASSAKESSYEQYF. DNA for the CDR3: TGTGCCAGCTCGGCCAAGGAGAGCTCCTACGAGCAGTACTTC.

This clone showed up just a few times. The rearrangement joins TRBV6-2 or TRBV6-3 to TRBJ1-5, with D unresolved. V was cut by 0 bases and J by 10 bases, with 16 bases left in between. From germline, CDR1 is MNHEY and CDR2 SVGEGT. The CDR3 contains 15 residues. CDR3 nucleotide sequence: TGTGCCAGCAGTTACTCTTACGGGGAAGTCCGCCCCCAGCATTTT. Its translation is CASSYSYGEVRPQHF.

CDR3 loop: CASSSGLADYEQYF. CDR3 sequence (DNA): TGTGCCAGCAGCTCGGGACTAGCGGACTACGAGCAGTACTTC. The V gene is TRBV5-4, the J gene TRBJ2-7; 11 nucleotides align to TRBD2. Germline trimming cut 3 bases from V and 3 bases from J; bases unmatched to any gene: 2. CDR1 is SGHNT, CDR2 YYREEE, per germline (reference sequence). The CDR3 spans 14 residues.

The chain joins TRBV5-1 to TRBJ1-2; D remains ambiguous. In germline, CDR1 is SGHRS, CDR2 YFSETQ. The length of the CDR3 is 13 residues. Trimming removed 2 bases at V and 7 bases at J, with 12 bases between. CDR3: CASSFSAASGYTF. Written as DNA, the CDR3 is TGCGCCAGCAGCTTTAGTGCAGCGAGTGGCTACACCTTC. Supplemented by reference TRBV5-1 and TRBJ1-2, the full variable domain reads KAGVTQTPRYLIKTRGQQVTLSCSPISGHRSVSWYQQTPGQGLQFLFEYFSETQRNKGNFPGRFSGRQFSNSRSEMNVSTLELGDSALYLCASSFSAASGYTFGSGTRLTVV.

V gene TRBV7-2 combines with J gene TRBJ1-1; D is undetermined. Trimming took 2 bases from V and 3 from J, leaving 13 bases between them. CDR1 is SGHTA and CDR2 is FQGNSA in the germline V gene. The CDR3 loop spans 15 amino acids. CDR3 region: CASSLRMRVHTEAFF. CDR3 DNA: TGTGCCAGCAGCTTAAGAATGCGGGTCCACACTGAAGCTTTCTTT.

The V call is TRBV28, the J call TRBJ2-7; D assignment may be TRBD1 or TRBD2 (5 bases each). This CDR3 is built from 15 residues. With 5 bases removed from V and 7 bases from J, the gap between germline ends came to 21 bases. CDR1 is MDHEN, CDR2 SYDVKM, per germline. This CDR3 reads CASSKGRDPLGEQYF. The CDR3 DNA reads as TGTGCCAGCAGTAAGGGCCGGGACCCTCTGGGAGAGCAGTACTTC.

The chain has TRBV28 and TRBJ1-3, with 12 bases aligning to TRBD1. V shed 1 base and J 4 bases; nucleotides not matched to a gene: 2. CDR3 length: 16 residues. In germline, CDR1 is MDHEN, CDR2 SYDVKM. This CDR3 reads CASSLLGTGGGNTIYF. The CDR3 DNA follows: TGTGCCAGCAGTTTATTAGGGACAGGGGGCGGAAACACCATATATTTT.